These T cell receptor beta chains were read from a single sample in a study of blood T cell repertoires in COVID-19. Repertoires were generated with immunoSEQ multiplex PCR, while TCRdb's copy carries only in-frame clones and drops some. The table has more than 150,000 clones, approximately 82% seen once; the top ten hold about 8.9%. Sequences were obtained from peripheral blood. The origin of the receptors is a woman between 45 and 60 years old with acute or convalescent COVID-19. Both conserved end residues are part of each CDR3. D genes are given only for firm matches. Rows may omit the clone size; those that give it use once, few, many or a size class.

V: TRBV5-8
J: TRBJ2-3
size: -
D: -
CDR3: CASSLGPGQGQYF
DNA: TGTGCCAGCAGCTTGGGTCCTGGCCAGGGGCAGTATTTT

V: TRBV28
J: TRBJ2-7
size: -
D: -
CDR3: CASSYGAAEQYF
DNA: TGTGCCAGCAGTTACGGCGCGGCCGAGCAGTACTTC

V: TRBV6-5
J: TRBJ1-5
size: -
D: -
CDR3: CASHGGGSNQPQHF
DNA: TGTGCCAGCCATGGGGGAGGGAGCAATCAGCCCCAGCATTTT

V: TRBV28
J: TRBJ2-7
size: -
D: -
CDR3: CASSFPTAYEQYF
DNA: TGTGCCAGCAGTTTCCCGACTGCATACGAGCAGTACTTC

V: TRBV10-1
J: TRBJ2-1
size: -
D: -
CDR3: CASSSSGDNEQFF
DNA: TGCGCCAGCAGTTCCTCAGGGGACAATGAGCAGTTCTTC

V: TRBV18
J: TRBJ1-5
size: -
D: -
CDR3: CASSPPAGAGNQPQHF
DNA: TGTGCCAGCTCACCACCCGCGGGGGCGGGCAATCAGCCCCAGCATTTT

V: TRBV4-2
J: TRBJ1-5
size: -
D: TRBD1
CDR3: CASSQEWSGQGIGQPQHF
DNA: TGTGCCAGCAGCCAAGAGTGGTCGGGACAGGGAATCGGTCAGCCCCAGCATTTT

V: TRBV6-6
J: TRBJ1-5
size: once
D: TRBD1
CDR3: CASSPTGGNQPQHF
DNA: TGTGCCAGCAGTCCTACAGGGGGGAATCAGCCCCAGCATTTT

V: TRBV19
J: TRBJ1-4
size: once
D: -
CDR3: CASSPDIFNEKLFF
DNA: TGTGCCAGTAGTCCGGACATTTTTAATGAAAAACTGTTTTTT

V: TRBV10-2
J: TRBJ1-1
size: -
D: TRBD1
CDR3: CASSESGVGTGVGAFF
DNA: TGCGCCAGCAGTGAGTCTGGTGTAGGGACAGGGGTAGGGGCTTTCTTT

V: TRBV6-1
J: TRBJ2-2
size: -
D: -
CDR3: CASSSRVPGELFF
DNA: TGTGCCAGCAGTTCCAGGGTTCCCGGGGAGCTGTTTTTT

V: TRBV9
J: TRBJ1-1
size: -
D: -
CDR3: CASSLNQGLNTEAFF
DNA: TGTGCCAGCAGCTTAAACCAGGGATTGAACACTGAAGCTTTCTTT

V: TRBV29-1
J: TRBJ2-6
size: -
D: TRBD1
CDR3: CSVRTGYGANVLTF
DNA: TGCAGCGTAAGGACAGGGTATGGGGCCAACGTCCTGACTTTC

V: TRBV19
J: TRBJ2-5
size: few
D: -
CDR3: CASRPRPEGTQYF
DNA: TGTGCCAGTAGACCCCGACCGGAGGGGACCCAGTACTTC

V: TRBV7-8
J: TRBJ1-6
size: -
D: TRBD1
CDR3: CASSLAGQGVNSPLHF
DNA: TGTGCCAGCAGCTTAGCGGGACAGGGAGTCAATTCACCCCTCCACTTT

V: TRBV7-6
J: TRBJ2-2
size: once
D: TRBD2
CDR3: CASRMASGAGELFF
DNA: TGTGCCAGCAGGATGGCTAGCGGGGCTGGGGAGCTGTTTTTT

V: TRBV19
J: TRBJ1-6
size: -
D: -
CDR3: CASSKNGSPLHF
DNA: TGTGCCAGTAGTAAGAACGGTTCACCCCTCCACTTT

V: TRBV7-9
J: TRBJ1-2
size: -
D: TRBD1
CDR3: CASSSTSGQMTYGYTF
DNA: TGTGCCAGCAGCTCCACCTCGGGACAGATGACCTATGGCTACACCTTC

V: TRBV5-1
J: TRBJ1-1
size: -
D: -
CDR3: CASSLGARDEAFF
DNA: TGCGCCAGCAGCTTGGGGGCACGCGATGAAGCTTTCTTT

V: TRBV25-1
J: TRBJ2-3
size: -
D: TRBD1
CDR3: CASIGTGTTDTQYF
DNA: TGTGCCAGCATAGGGACAGGGACCACAGATACGCAGTATTTT

V: TRBV19
J: TRBJ1-2
size: -
D: -
CDR3: CASSISGANYGYTF
DNA: TGTGCCAGTAGTATAAGCGGAGCTAACTATGGCTACACCTTC

V: TRBV5-1
J: TRBJ1-4
size: -
D: -
CDR3: CASSTGPGEKLFF
DNA: TGCGCCAGCAGCACAGGGCCTGGTGAAAAACTGTTTTTT

V: TRBV13
J: TRBJ1-6
size: -
D: -
CDR3: CASSLGARKPLHF
DNA: TGTGCCAGCAGCTTAGGTGCGAGAAAACCCCTCCACTTT

V: TRBV7-9
J: TRBJ1-1
size: -
D: -
CDR3: CASSFWGLRDRTAFF
DNA: TGTGCCAGCAGCTTTTGGGGGCTTCGGGATCGAACCGCTTTCTTT

V: TRBV10-3
J: TRBJ2-1
size: -
D: TRBD1
CDR3: CAARSDRGSYNEQFF
DNA: TGTGCCGCCCGATCGGACAGGGGTTCCTACAATGAGCAGTTCTTC

V: TRBV10-3
J: TRBJ2-2
size: -
D: TRBD2
CDR3: CAIRQGLAGELFF
DNA: TGTGCCATCAGGCAGGGACTAGCCGGGGAGCTGTTTTTT

V: TRBV7-2
J: TRBJ1-2
size: -
D: -
CDR3: CASSPYPGDGYTF
DNA: TGTGCCAGCAGCCCCTACCCAGGGGATGGCTACACCTTC

V: TRBV28
J: TRBJ1-1
size: -
D: TRBD1
CDR3: CASRSTGGANTEAFF
DNA: TGTGCCAGCAGGTCGACAGGGGGCGCAAACACTGAAGCTTTCTTT

V: TRBV19
J: TRBJ1-1
size: few
D: -
CDR3: CASSIGPSRTEAFF
DNA: TGTGCCAGTAGTATAGGCCCGAGCAGGACTGAAGCTTTCTTT

V: TRBV7-8
J: TRBJ1-4
size: -
D: TRBD1
CDR3: CASQPGTGSFGEKLFF
DNA: TGTGCCAGCCAACCCGGGACAGGGTCGTTCGGTGAAAAACTGTTTTTT

V: TRBV6-1
J: TRBJ1-5
size: -
D: TRBD1
CDR3: CASSERGTANQPQHF
DNA: TGTGCCAGCAGTGAACGTGGGACAGCGAATCAGCCCCAGCATTTT